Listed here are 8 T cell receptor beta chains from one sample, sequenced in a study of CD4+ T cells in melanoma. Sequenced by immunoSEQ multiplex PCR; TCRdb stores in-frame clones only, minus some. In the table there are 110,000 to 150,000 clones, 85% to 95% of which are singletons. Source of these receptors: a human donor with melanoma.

In DNA, the CDR3 is TGTGCCAGCAGTGAAGACTTGGTACGAGAAAAACTGTTTTTT. The encoded protein is CASSEDLVREKLFF. The chain combines TRBV6-1 with TRBJ1-4; D gene uncertain. Germline-derived CDR1 and CDR2 are MNHNS and SASEGT. The CDR3 totals 14 residues. The germline V and J ends were trimmed by 1 base and 8 bases, with 11 bases remaining between them.

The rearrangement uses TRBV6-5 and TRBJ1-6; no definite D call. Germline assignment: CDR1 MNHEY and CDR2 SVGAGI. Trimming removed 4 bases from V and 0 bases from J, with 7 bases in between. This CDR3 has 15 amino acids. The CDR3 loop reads CASSWSGSYNSPLHF. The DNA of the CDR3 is TGTGCCAGCAGTTGGTCGGGCTCCTATAATTCACCCCTCCACTTT.

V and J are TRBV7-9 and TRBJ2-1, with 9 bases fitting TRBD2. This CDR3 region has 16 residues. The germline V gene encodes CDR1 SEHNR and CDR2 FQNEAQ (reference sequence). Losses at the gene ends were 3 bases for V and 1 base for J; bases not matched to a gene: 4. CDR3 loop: CASSFGTSRSYNEQFF. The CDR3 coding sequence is TGTGCCAGCAGCTTCGGGACTAGCAGGTCCTACAATGAGCAGTTCTTC.

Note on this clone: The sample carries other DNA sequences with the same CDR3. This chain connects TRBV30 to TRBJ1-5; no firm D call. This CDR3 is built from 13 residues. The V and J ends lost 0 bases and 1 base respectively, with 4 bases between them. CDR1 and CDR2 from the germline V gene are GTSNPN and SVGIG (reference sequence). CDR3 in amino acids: CAWSVGSNQPQHF. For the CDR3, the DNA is TGTGCCTGGAGTGTAGGAAGCAATCAGCCCCAGCATTTT.

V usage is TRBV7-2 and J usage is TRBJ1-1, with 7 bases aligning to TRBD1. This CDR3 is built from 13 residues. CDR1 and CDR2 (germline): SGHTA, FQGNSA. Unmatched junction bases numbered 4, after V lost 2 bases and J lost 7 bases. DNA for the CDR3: TGTGCCAGCAGCTTAAGGCAGGGGGGTGAAGCTTTCTTT. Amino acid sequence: CASSLRQGGEAFF.

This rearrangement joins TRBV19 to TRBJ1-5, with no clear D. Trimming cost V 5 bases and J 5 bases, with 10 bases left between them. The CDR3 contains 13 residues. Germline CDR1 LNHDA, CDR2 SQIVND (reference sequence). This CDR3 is CASSPLWDQPQHF. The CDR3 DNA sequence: TGTGCCAGTAGTCCCCTATGGGATCAGCCCCAGCATTTT.

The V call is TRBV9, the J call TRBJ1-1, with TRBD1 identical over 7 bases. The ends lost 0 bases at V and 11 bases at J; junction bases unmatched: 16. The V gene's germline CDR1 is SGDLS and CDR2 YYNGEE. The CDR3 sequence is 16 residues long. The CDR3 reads CASSVGEAGGLLGAFF. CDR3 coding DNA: TGTGCCAGCAGCGTAGGTGAGGCAGGGGGGCTCTTGGGGGCTTTCTTT.

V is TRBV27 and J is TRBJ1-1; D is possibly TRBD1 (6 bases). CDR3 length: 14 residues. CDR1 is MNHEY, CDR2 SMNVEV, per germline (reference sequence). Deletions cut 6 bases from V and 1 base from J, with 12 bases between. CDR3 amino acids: CASRGGPTNTEAFF. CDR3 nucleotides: TGTGCCAGCAGAGGGGGACCGACGAACACTGAAGCTTTCTTT.